A single sample is the source of the 17 T cell receptor beta chains below, sequenced in a study of beta chain features in type 1 diabetes. Study-level findings and limits: People with Type 1 diabetes carried modestly yet significantly shorter TCRB CDR3s in all four CD4+ subsets.

Isolated RNA was reverse transcribed in full, so expressed TCRB transcripts were sequenced. Sequencing used immunoSEQ multiplex PCR; TCRdb keeps in-frame clones, though not all of them. Here the sample spans 250,000 to 350,000 clones, 13% to 15% being singletons. These TCRs are of unknown antigen specificity. The sample comprised naive CD4+ T cells from blood. These receptors all stem from a young man with type 1 diabetes.

This clone was seen only a few times. The chain is built from TRBV5-4 and TRBJ2-5, with D hard to call. The V and J ends lost 1 base and 3 bases respectively, with 4 bases between them. The V gene's germline CDR1 is SGHNT and CDR2 YYREEE (reference sequence). The CDR3 consists of 12 residues. This chain's CDR3 is CASSLNKETQYF. The CDR3 nucleotides read TGTGCCAGCAGCTTGAACAAAGAGACCCAGTACTTC. The whole variable domain, filled in from reference TRBV5-4 and TRBJ2-5, reads ETGVTQSPTHLIKTRGQQVTLRCSSQSGHNTVSWYQQALGQGPQFIFQYYREEENGRGNFPPRFSGLQFPNYSSELNVNALELDDSALYLCASSLNKETQYFGPGTRLLVL.

This rearrangement joins TRBV20-1 to TRBJ2-4; TRBD1 is a possible D gene (5 bases). The CDR3 covers 11 residues. Germline V gene sequence: CDR1 DFQATT, CDR2 SNEGSKA (reference sequence). Trimming removed 5 bases at V and 5 bases at J, with 7 bases between. The CDR3 nucleotides are TGCAGTGCTGTACAGGAAAACATTCAGTACTTC. Its protein is CSAVQENIQYF.

This clone was detected only a few times. V usage is TRBV28 and J usage is TRBJ1-1; the D is unclear. Trimming left V 2 bases short and J 1 base short, with 5 bases between. The V gene's germline CDR1 is MDHEN and CDR2 SYDVKM. This CDR3 is 13 amino acids long. CDR3 in DNA: TGTGCCAGCAGTTTACATTCGAACACTGAAGCTTTCTTT. This translates into CASSLHSNTEAFF.

This clone was found a few times. The chain recombines TRBV5-1 with TRBJ1-3; D is unresolved. V lost 0 bases to trimming and J lost 4 bases, with 8 bases between them. The CDR3 covers 14 residues. Looked up from germline, CDR1 is SGHRS and CDR2 is YFSETQ. This chain's CDR3 is CASSLDSPGNTIYF. The CDR3 DNA reads as TGCGCCAGCAGCTTGGACAGCCCGGGAAACACCATATATTTT.

This clone has only a few counts. The chain has TRBV30 and TRBJ2-6, with D tentatively TRBD1 (6 bases). The CDR3 has 14 residues. The V and J ends lost 0 bases and 13 bases respectively, with 16 bases between them. Germline V gene lookup returns CDR1 GTSNPN and CDR2 SVGIG (reference sequence). CDR3 sequence (DNA): TGTGCCTGGAGTGTTAGCAGCAGGGGTAGGGTCCTGACTTTC. It translates to CAWSVSSRGRVLTF.

This clone was counted between two and nine times. The genes are TRBV30 and TRBJ2-1, with a weak D call TRBD2 (7 bases). In germline, CDR1 is GTSNPN, CDR2 SVGIG (reference sequence). The CDR3 runs 16 residues. V was pared by 0 bases and J by 3 bases, with 15 bases between. The DNA for the CDR3 is TGTGCCTGGAGTGTACGGACAGCGGGATACTACAATGAGCAGTTCTTC. Translation: CAWSVRTAGYYNEQFF.

This clone showed up just a few times. V usage is TRBV7-3 and J usage is TRBJ2-2; tentatively, D is TRBD1 (6 bases). V lost 3 bases and J 1 base, leaving 9 bases between the germline ends. Germline CDR1 and CDR2: SGHTA and FQGTGA. The CDR3 has 15 amino acids. CDR3 coding DNA: TGTGCCAGCAGCTTGCAGGGACAGAACACCGGGGAGCTGTTTTTT. Protein sequence: CASSLQGQNTGELFF.

Only a few counts were recorded for this clone. This chain links TRBV7-2 with TRBJ2-7, with 8 bases lining up with TRBD2. After removal of 2 bases from V and 6 bases from J, the junction contained 9 bases not matched to a gene. The CDR3 consists of 15 residues. Germline lookup yields CDR1 SGHTA and CDR2 FQGNSA. The chain's CDR3 is CASSLSSGNSGEQYF. CDR3 bases: TGTGCCAGCAGCTTAAGTAGCGGGAACTCTGGCGAGCAGTACTTC.

J is TRBJ1-2 and V is TRBV28; D gene unclear. V lost 5 bases to trimming and J lost 6 bases, with 16 bases between them. CDR1 and CDR2 (germline): MDHEN, SYDVKM. The CDR3 length is 14 residues. The CDR3 DNA sequence: TGTGCCAGCAGTCAGTTTACGCATCGGGATGGCTACACCTTC. Translation: CASSQFTHRDGYTF.

The chain recombines TRBV6-1 with TRBJ2-7, with D unclear. This CDR3 is built from 13 residues. Per the germline V gene, CDR1 is MNHNS and CDR2 is SASEGT. Trimming took 0 bases from V and 6 from J, leaving 9 bases between them. CDR3 sequence (DNA): TGTGCCAGCAGTGAAGCGCCTAACCCCGAGCAGTACTTC. Translation: CASSEAPNPEQYF.

This clone was counted a few times. This rearrangement joins TRBV28 to TRBJ2-1; D might be TRBD1 (6 bases). The CDR3 length is 14 residues. V was trimmed by 6 bases and J by 5 bases, leaving 14 bases between them. Germline lookup yields CDR1 MDHEN and CDR2 SYDVKM. The CDR3 reads CASSTGTPNNEQFF. CDR3 coding DNA: TGTGCCAGCAGCACCGGGACACCCAACAATGAGCAGTTCTTC.

The rearrangement uses TRBV7-2 and TRBJ2-5, with TRBD1 matching 10 bases. The V gene's germline CDR1 is SGHTA and CDR2 FQGNSA. The length of the CDR3 is 13 residues. Trimming cost V 5 bases and J 6 bases; bases outside gene matches: 3. The CDR3 nucleotides are TGTGCCAGCAGCCGGGGACAGGGGCAGACCCAGTACTTC. Translating it yields CASSRGQGQTQYF.

The table lists this clone with a few counts. V is TRBV6-6 and J is TRBJ2-5, with D uncertain. CDR3 size: 10 residues. The V end lost 6 bases, the J end lost 4 bases, and 3 bases lay between the germline ends. Looked up from germline, CDR1 is MNHNY and CDR2 is SVGAGI (reference sequence). This chain's CDR3 is CASSRETQYF. CDR3 coding DNA: TGTGCCAGCAGCCGAGAGACCCAGTACTTC.

This clone came up a few times. The V and J genes are TRBV7-9 and TRBJ2-1, with TRBD2 matching 13 bases. The V segment lost 1 base and the J segment 10 bases; nucleotides outside the gene matches: 4. The CDR3 spans 15 residues. Germline V gene sequence: CDR1 SEHNR, CDR2 FQNEAQ (reference sequence). CDR3 DNA: TGTGCCAGCAGCTTAGTAGGGACTAGCGGGATCGAGCAGTTCTTC. Translated: CASSLVGTSGIEQFF.

The rearrangement joins TRBV4-2 to TRBJ2-7; 9 nucleotides line up with TRBD2. The length of the CDR3 is 20 residues. Germline V CDR1 and CDR2: LGHNA, YNFKEQ. With 2 bases clipped from V and 1 base from J, the junction kept 18 bases outside the gene matches. The CDR3 spells CASSQPKSLAGIIRSYEQYF. The CDR3 bases are TGTGCCAGCAGCCAACCAAAGAGTCTAGCGGGAATAATAAGATCCTACGAGCAGTACTTC.

The J gene is TRBJ2-6, the V gene TRBV28; TRBD2 is a possible D gene (5 bases). The CDR3 totals 16 residues. V lost 6 bases to trimming and J lost 1 base, with 13 bases between them. CDR1 and CDR2 (germline): MDHEN, SYDVKM. CDR3 region: CASSGEGVSGANVLTF. The CDR3 nucleotides read TGTGCCAGCAGCGGCGAGGGCGTGTCTGGGGCCAACGTCCTGACTTTC.

This clone occurred a few times. This chain connects TRBV29-1 to TRBJ2-3; 12 positions agree with TRBD2. The V and J ends lost 6 bases and 4 bases, in that order; junction bases with no gene match: 8. The CDR3 loop spans 15 amino acids. Germline V gene lookup returns CDR1 SQVTM and CDR2 ANQGSEA. The CDR3 DNA follows: TGCAGCGTCAGAGGACTAGCGGGACCGTCAGATACGCAGTATTTT. The encoded protein is CSVRGLAGPSDTQYF.